The 9 T cell receptor beta chains presented below share a single source sample, sequenced in a study of shared clonotypes between healthy human individuals. Generated by immunoSEQ multiplex PCR, the TCRdb table keeps only in-frame clones and is missing some. This sample carries about 2.4 million clones, over 85% of them seen once, and the ten largest clones take approximately 0.35%. What was sequenced was naive CD4+ T cells from PBMCs. Specified subset: CD45RA+ positively selected. Receptors were obtained from a man in his late teens or twenties in good health. Some clones in this sample may be carry-over from other donors' samples.

This chain connects TRBV4-1 to TRBJ1-3; the match to TRBD1 covers 8 bases. There are 15 residues in the CDR3. J gave up 3 bases and V 4 bases, and 5 bases lay outside the gene matches. Looked up from germline, CDR1 is MGHRA and CDR2 is YSYEKL. CDR3 nucleotides: TGCGCCAGCAGCCCGACAGGGGTATATGGAAACACCATATATTTT. It specifies CASSPTGVYGNTIYF.

As concerns this clone: This CDR3 is also generated by other DNA sequences in the sample. The V call is TRBV7-3, the J call TRBJ1-1, with unresolved D. Deletions cut 3 bases from V and 0 bases from J, with 5 bases between. The CDR3 covers 13 residues. CDR1 and CDR2 (germline): SGHTA, FQGTGA. CDR3 nucleotides: TGTGCCAGCAGCTTTCGCCTGAACACTGAAGCTTTCTTT. Amino acids: CASSFRLNTEAFF.

The chain is built from TRBV4-3 and TRBJ2-7; D ambiguous. The V end lost 4 bases, the J end lost 4 bases, and 17 bases lay between the germline ends. Germline assignment: CDR1 LGHNA and CDR2 YSLEER. The CDR3 loop spans 15 amino acids. The CDR3 region has the DNA TGCGCCAGCAGCCGTACACGAATTGGGTCATACGAGCAGTACTTC. This codes for CASSRTRIGSYEQYF.

The chain is built from TRBV9 and TRBJ2-7; D is possibly TRBD1 (5 bases). This CDR3 comprises 14 residues. The V end was cut by 2 bases, the J end by 1 base, with 10 bases between. Per the germline V gene, CDR1 is SGDLS and CDR2 is YYNGEE. CDR3 protein: CASSVQGTSYEQYF. CDR3 bases: TGTGCCAGCAGCGTGCAGGGTACGTCCTACGAGCAGTACTTC.

The chain is built from TRBV29-1 and TRBJ1-1; 7 nucleotides match TRBD1. The CDR3 is 14 residues long. J gave up 1 base and V 6 bases, and 8 bases lay outside the gene matches. Looked up from germline, CDR1 is SQVTM and CDR2 is ANQGSEA. CDR3 sequence reads: CSVALGTANTEAFF. The CDR3 DNA is TGCAGCGTAGCGCTAGGGACAGCGAACACTGAAGCTTTCTTT.

The rearrangement links TRBV4-1 to TRBJ1-2; 7 nucleotides agree with TRBD1. After removal of 5 bases from V and 3 bases from J, the junction contained 9 bases not matched to a gene. The length of the CDR3 is 15 residues. CDR1 and CDR2 from the germline V gene are MGHRA and YSYEKL. CDR3 sequence reads: CASSSRQGIDYGYTF. CDR3 DNA sequence: TGCGCCAGCAGCTCCCGACAGGGTATTGACTATGGCTACACCTTC.

The chain recombines TRBV29-1 with TRBJ2-7; D remains ambiguous. Germline V gives CDR1 SQVTM, CDR2 ANQGSEA. The CDR3 consists of 12 residues. With 0 bases removed from V and 4 bases from J, the gap between germline ends came to 7 bases. In DNA, the CDR3 is TGCAGCGTTGAAGAGGAAGGGTACGAGCAGTACTTC. This codes for CSVEEEGYEQYF.

This chain connects TRBV19 to TRBJ2-3; perhaps TRBD2 as D (6 bases). Germline assignment: CDR1 LNHDA and CDR2 SQIVND (reference sequence). Trimming removed 3 bases at V and 2 bases at J, with 15 bases between. The CDR3 has 16 residues. CDR3 bases: TGTGCCAGTAGTATCCGCGCAGGAGGGGTCACAGATACGCAGTATTTT. It yields the protein CASSIRAGGVTDTQYF. Using reference TRBV19 and TRBJ2-3 for the parts outside the CDR3, the full variable domain is DGGITQSPKYLFRKEGQNVTLSCEQNLNHDAMYWYRQDPGQGLRLIYYSQIVNDFQKGDIAEGYSVSREKKESFPLTVTSAQKNPTAFYLCASSIRAGGVTDTQYFGPGTRLTVL.

Points on this clone: One end of the junction varies from germline; a read error may be responsible. Other DNA sequences of this sample code for an identical CDR3. The V gene is TRBV5-1, the J gene TRBJ1-1, with D unclear. In germline, CDR1 is SGHRS, CDR2 YFSETQ. The length of the CDR3 is 13 residues. DNA of the CDR3: TGTGCCAGCAGCCGTAATCCGGAGACTGAAGCTTTCTTT. It yields the protein CASSRNPETEAFF.